This T cell receptor beta chain originates from a study of shared clonotypes between healthy human individuals. This table comes from immunoSEQ multiplex PCR, and its TCRdb copy is limited to in-frame clones, with some not included. The sample has about 340,000 clones, around 67% seen once. The germline CDR1 and CDR2 sequences are LNHNV and YYDKDF (reference sequence). V lost 3 bases and J 3 bases, leaving 17 bases between the germline ends. This CDR3 region has 16 residues. This clone has just a few counts. The rearrangement joins TRBV15 to TRBJ1-2, with D possibly being TRBD1 (6 bases). The sample consisted of memory CD4+ T cells sorted from blood. The subset here: CD45RA-negative fraction. The clonotype was recovered from a man aged 30 to 45 in good health. In nucleotides, the CDR3 is TGTGCCACCAGCAGGAACCCCCGGACAGCACACTATGGCTACACCTTC. Amino acid sequence: CATSRNPRTAHYGYTF.